This passage covers 8 T cell receptor beta chains from one sample sequenced in a study of EBV T-cell therapy then PD-1 blockade in nasopharyngeal carcinoma. Their specific antigens are unknown. Data came from immunoSEQ multiplex PCR; TCRdb stores just in-frame clones and leaves some out. This table has fewer than 25,000 clones, around 82% appearing once. Described treatment: AdE1-LMPpoly-expanded autologous EBV-specific T-cell therapy followed by anti-PD-1 nivolumab. This material consisted of CD8+ T cells from blood, taken at day 61 from a patient whose treatment included autologous EBV-specific T cells and nivolumab. The receptors were sampled from a man aged 35 to 55 with nasopharyngeal carcinoma.

The chain couples TRBV27 to TRBJ2-3; 8 bases align to TRBD1. V shed 6 bases and J 4 bases; nucleotides not matched to a gene: 9. The CDR3 runs 15 residues. Looked up from germline, CDR1 is MNHEY and CDR2 is SMNVEV (reference sequence). Written as DNA, the CDR3 is TGTGCCAGCAGCCCCCGACAGGGGAGCTCAGATACGCAGTATTTT. This encodes CASSPRQGSSDTQYF.

The chain uses TRBV29-1 and TRBJ1-2; perhaps TRBD1 as D (5 bases). This CDR3 is 15 amino acids long. Germline values: CDR1 SQVTM, CDR2 ANQGSEA. The germline V and J ends were trimmed by 6 bases and 4 bases, with 21 bases remaining between them. The CDR3 coding sequence is TGCAGCGTAAAAGTGAGGCAGGGAATCGGCTATGGCTACACCTTC. Protein: CSVKVRQGIGYGYTF. Full variable domain (remainder filled in from reference TRBV29-1 and TRBJ1-2): SAVISQKPSRDICQRGTSLTIQCQVDSQVTMMFWYRQQPGQSLTLIATANQGSEATYESGFVIDKFPISRPNLTFSTLTVSNMSPEDSSIYLCSVKVRQGIGYGYTFGSGTRLTVV.

V gene TRBV23-1 combines with J gene TRBJ2-4, with D possibly TRBD1 on 5 matching bases. TRBV23-1 is labeled an ORF, and its function is uncertain. The V gene lost 6 bases and the J gene lost 2 bases, with 5 bases spanning the gap. This CDR3 has 12 residues. As DNA, the CDR3 is TGCGCCAGCAGGGACACCAAAAACATTCAGTACTTC. Its translation is CASRDTKNIQYF.

The J gene is TRBJ1-2, the V gene TRBV9; D may be TRBD1 (6 bases). CDR1 SGDLS and CDR2 YYNGEE come from the germline V gene. Trimming took 0 bases from V and 4 from J, leaving 19 bases between them. CDR3 length: 17 residues. CDR3 coding DNA: TGTGCCAGCAGCGTAGAGGAAGTGAGTAGGGGGAGCTATGGCTACACCTTC. It specifies CASSVEEVSRGSYGYTF.

The chain employs TRBV9 and TRBJ2-1; TRBD2 is a possible D gene (6 bases). Trimming left V 3 bases short and J 10 bases short, with 17 bases between. CDR3 size: 14 residues. In germline, CDR1 is SGDLS, CDR2 YYNGEE. CDR3 sequence (DNA): TGTGCCAGCAGCGGGGGGGACTGGCCTAAGGAGCAGTTCTTC. It encodes CASSGGDWPKEQFF.

This clone has just a few counts. The chain links TRBV25-1 to TRBJ1-6; TRBD1 matches 7 bases. V dropped 5 bases and J dropped 5; count of bases not matched to a gene: 3. The CDR3 consists of 14 residues. In germline, CDR1 is MGHDK, CDR2 SYGVNS. Written as DNA, the CDR3 is TGTGCCAGCAGTTGGGACAGAGATAATTCACCCCTCCACTTT. Its translation is CASSWDRDNSPLHF.

V is TRBV28 and J is TRBJ1-1; D is ambiguous. With 6 bases removed from V and 3 bases from J, the gap between germline ends came to 20 bases. This CDR3 has 16 amino acids. Germline V CDR1 and CDR2: MDHEN, SYDVKM. In DNA form, the CDR3 reads TGTGCCAGCAGCCTCCCCCAGTTGCGGTTCCACACTGAAGCTTTCTTT. Its translation is CASSLPQLRFHTEAFF. Complete variable domain (other parts from reference TRBV28 and TRBJ1-1): DVKVTQSSRYLVKRTGEKVFLECVQDMDHENMFWYRQDPGLGLRLIYFSYDVKMKEKGDIPEGYSVSREKKERFSLILESASTNQTSMYLCASSLPQLRFHTEAFFGQGTRLTVV.

The gene calls are TRBV4-1 and TRBJ2-1; the D is unclear. Germline V gene sequence: CDR1 MGHRA, CDR2 YSYEKL. V was trimmed by 0 bases and J by 8 bases, leaving 5 bases between them. The CDR3 runs 12 residues. CDR3 in DNA: TGCGCCAGCAGCCAAGATGGGCATGAGCAGTTCTTC. Its protein is CASSQDGHEQFF.